The text below deals with one TCR beta chain. Its recognized antigen is unknown. No base quality information exists; no much larger clone differs at one position. Receptors were amplified or captured by the immunoSEQ multiplex PCR assay. The multiplex PCR relied on a mix of 60 forward primers for TCR Vbeta segments and 13 reverse primers for TCR Jbeta segments. A multiplex PCR assay on genomic DNA amplified the CDR3 region of rearranged TCR beta genes. The amplified TCR beta libraries were sequenced on the Illumina HiSeq System as 87-base-pair reads. On the authors' methods: A later analysis tallied about 77 million unique TCR beta chains across the 666 repertoires, and around 12 million of those chains were shared by two or more donors. To remove PCR and sequencing errors, raw reads were error-corrected and collapsed into unique sequences using a nearest-neighbor algorithm that merged closely related sequences. V, D and J gene segments were assigned by aligning CDR3 sequences to IMGT reference sequences. For a sequence to be retained, a match of at least six nucleotides to both a V gene segment and a J gene segment was required. A rearrangement was called productive if the CDR3 had no stop codons and remained in frame with V and J, and every other rearrangement was called non-productive. CDR3 was defined according to IMGT convention as the region running from the second conserved V-encoded cysteine to the conserved J-encoded phenylalanine. The earlier analysis of 587 of the donors excluded sequences that lacked an unambiguous match to a single V gene segment. An earlier analysis of a few hundred of the donors classified V segments as functional when productive rearrangements were above 56.7% and as segregating when the standard deviation between donors was above 5%. To diagnose cytomegalovirus status from the catalog of TCR beta chain sequences, a statistical classification framework was built. V and J gene assignment, in a later analysis, came from comparing TCR nucleotide sequences with IMGT/GENE-DB human TR gene sequences. A later analysis assigned CDR3 sequences and most-parsimonious VDJ recombination scenarios with the TCRdist pipeline. In a later analysis, each TCR beta chain was defined by its CDR3 amino acid sequence together with its V-gene family, and reads lacking a unique V-gene family were excluded. In a later analysis, fewer than 600 highly shared, low-generation-probability nucleotide sequences were removed to address suspected cross-contamination and a sequencing artifact. For each public chain, a later analysis derived a clonal expansion index from normalized ranks of inferred template counts within each repertoire. In a later analysis, generation probabilities were computed with a VDJ recombination model fitted to out-of-frame rearrangements, and the resulting probabilities were checked against IGoR. In a later analysis, hypergeometric tests were used to score TCR-TCR, TCR-HLA and TCR-CMV co-occurrence, with a repertoire-size bias correction applied to TCR pairs. In a later analysis, false discovery rates were estimated by permuting HLA or CMV assignments 20 times. In a later analysis, co-occurring TCRs were grouped using DBSCAN, with TCRdist sequence similarity added in when clustering inside HLA-allele-positive subsets. Repertoires with fewer than 30,000 or more than 120,000 public chains, plus five repertoires with anomalous nucleotide sharing, were excluded from co-occurrence clustering. TCRdb re-hosts the immuneACCESS table, in-frame sequences only. Its copies lack some clones; in the studies checked, an unresolved V gene accounts for under half of them, and the cause for the rest is not known. V, J and clone size were drawn from that table, and D and trimming were deduced from the DNA. This sample holds about 140,000 clones; 80% were observed only once. The leading ten clones occupy about an eighth of the sample.

This entry is derived from a study of cytomegalovirus exposure and HLA in healthy donors (dated by TCRdb to about 2017). In the study overall: In an earlier analysis of some 550 of the donors, around 290 Gb of sequence data and 100 million or so unique TCR beta sequences from about 190 million T cells were reported. Roughly 300 gigabases of sequencing data and approximately 84 million unique TCR sequences were included in an early release covering under 650 HLA-typed donors. Among the roughly 400 genotyped donors, more than 70% belonged to the genetic ancestry cluster associated with self-reported Caucasian donors. The study aimed to test whether signatures of past pathogen exposure could be identified by cataloging public T cell receptors. Using immunosequencing, the study profiled T cell repertoires from 550 to 750 subjects and related those repertoires to cytomegalovirus serostatus. A separate validation cohort of over 95 different subjects was used in addition to the 666-subject first cohort. The study combined high-throughput TCR immunosequencing, statistical association of individual TCRs with disease status, and machine learning to predict cytomegalovirus infection status. A later analysis re-analyzed previously published TCR beta repertoires from 666 donors and added high-resolution HLA genotyping to study TCR occurrence patterns. The later analysis used no new phenotypic data to find candidate immune exposures, relying instead on TCR beta sequences and their occurrence across donors. An earlier analysis of 500 to 650 of the donors applied high-throughput TCR beta sequencing to assess whether each TCR beta V gene segment acted as functional or pseudogenic. Donor age, sex, ethnicity and CMV serostatus were collected together with the repertoire data. In a later genetic analysis, genome-wide SNP genotypes for about 55% of the roughly 700 donors were used, and that subset was treated as a discovery cohort. All discovery cohort repertoires had been generated using a single sequencing platform. HLA typing covered class I and class II loci at four-digit resolution. Typing coverage varied by locus: roughly 620-640 donors for A, B, C, DRB1 and DQB1; roughly 520 for DQA1; approximately 610 for DPA1; approximately 450 for DPB1. Five DR-DQ haplotypes were treated as single units for association and clustering because of strong linkage in the cohort. On average, about 200,000 unique TCR beta nucleotide sequences were sequenced per donor among roughly 430 genotyped donors of the cohort, with roughly 19% of those sequences being non-productive. Points the paper makes about the study in general: A total of fewer than 200 TCR beta chains were listed by the study as associated with cytomegalovirus. The only immune exposure information available for the cohort was CMV serostatus. Roughly uniform sequencing depth across donors was assumed in presence/absence analyses, although this assumption may not hold. The authors suggested that the approach could potentially be generalized to other disease states and immunological phenotypes. In an earlier analysis of 587 of the donors, most TCR beta V segments appeared in productive rearrangements about 87% or about 30% of the time, broadly matching IMGT annotations. The earlier analysis of some 560 of the donors excluded some 15 rarely observed V segments, including chromosome 9 orphons, because counts were too low. Most TCR sequences were seen in very few donors, while some public TCRs were found in many individuals. A further reported finding was that TCR beta sequences accurately predicted the HLA-A and HLA-B alleles for most subjects in the first cohort. The sequencing pipeline was judged likely to have produced a cluster of highly shared sequence variants as a technical artifact. In a later analysis, several top co-occurrence clusters were reported to appear linked to parvovirus B19, influenza, CMV and Epstein-Barr virus. Correlated functional status among segregating V segments might reflect linkage disequilibrium, but an unknown experimental factor could not be ruled out. In a later analysis, the rate of TCR association differed among HLA loci, with DRB1 alleles having the most associated TCRs and HLA-C alleles having the fewest. In a later analysis, some 18,000 TCR beta sequences were associated with specific HLA alleles at a false discovery rate of 0.05. Compared with equally common non-associated chains, HLA-associated TCR beta chains in a later analysis were more clonally expanded and had lower generation probabilities. According to a later analysis, most CMV-associated TCR beta chains appeared to be HLA-restricted, and the HLA associations seemed to be driven largely by CMV exposure. In both the original and validation cohorts, the classifier was reported to diagnose cytomegalovirus status with high specificity and sensitivity. Because HLA typing was unavailable for some donors at each locus, only the typed subset was used in association tests. In vitro tests confirmed that a few of the cytomegalovirus-associated TCR beta chains recognize cytomegalovirus antigens. The 87-base-pair reads could not distinguish some IMGT-functional V segments, including TRBV6-2 and TRBV6-3, so those segments were excluded. Assigning TCR associations to individual alleles was difficult when HLA alleles, especially DR and DQ, strongly co-occurred. In this cohort, only TCR beta chains were sequenced, and detectable features were limited by the absence of alpha or paired-chain data. A later genetic analysis associated a missense DCLRE1C variant with V-gene and J-gene trimming of TCR beta chains, and an independent cohort replicated the association. In a later genetic analysis, fewer N-insertions in productive TCRs were reported among donors in an Asian-associated ancestry cluster than the roughly 670-donor mean.

Relative to germline, V is missing 5 bases and J is missing 8 bases, with 4 bases of the junction outside any gene match. According to the germline V gene, CDR1 reads SGHTA and CDR2 reads FQGTGA. From cysteine to phenylalanine, the CDR3 is 12 amino acids long. The read is trimmed to its CDR3 DNA, 36 bases read in frame from base 1. In total, more than 500 healthy bone marrow donors made up the cohort. Cohort members were all nominally healthy when sampled, although unrecorded immune exposures were likely present. The donor was CMV seronegative and belonged to the group of 380 or so seronegative cohort members. Every donor gave a peripheral blood sample, and the peripheral blood mononuclear cells from that sample were used for TCR beta sequencing. The Qiagen DNeasy Blood Extraction Kit was used to extract genomic DNA from the blood cell samples.

The sequence was obtained from a woman aged 40 to 49 in good health and CMV-seronegative. The rearranged chain carries TRBV7-3 and TRBJ1-1; a stretch of 8 junction bases matches TRBD1. Sequenced: PBMCs. The DNA sequence reads TGTGCCAGCAGCCTCGGACAGGGAGAAGCTTTCTTT. It codes for CASSLGQGEAFF. Reference TRBV7-3 and TRBJ1-1 proteins supply the regions before and after the CDR3; the full variable domain is: GAGVSQTPSNKVTEKGKYVELRCDPISGHTALYWYRQSLGQGPEFLIYFQGTGAADDSGLPNDRFFAVRPEGSVSTLKIQRTERGDSAVYLCASSLGQGEAFFGQGTRLTVV.